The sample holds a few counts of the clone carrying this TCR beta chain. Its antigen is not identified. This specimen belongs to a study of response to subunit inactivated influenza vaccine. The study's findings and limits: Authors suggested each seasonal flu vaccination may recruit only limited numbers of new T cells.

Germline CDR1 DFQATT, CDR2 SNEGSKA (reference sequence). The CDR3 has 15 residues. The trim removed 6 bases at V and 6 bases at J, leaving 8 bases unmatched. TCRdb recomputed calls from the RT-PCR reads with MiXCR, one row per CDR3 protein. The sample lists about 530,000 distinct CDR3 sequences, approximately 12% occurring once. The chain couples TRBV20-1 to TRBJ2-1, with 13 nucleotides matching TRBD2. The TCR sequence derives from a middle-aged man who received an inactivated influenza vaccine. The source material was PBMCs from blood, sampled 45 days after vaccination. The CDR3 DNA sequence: TGCAGTGCCGACGGGACTAGCGGGAAGGGCAATGAGCAGTTCTTC. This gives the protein CSADGTSGKGNEQFF.